The T cell receptor (beta chain) under discussion was sequenced for a study of control samples from healthy donors and cancer patients. Some clones are missing from TCRdb's copy, which holds only in-frame ones; the method was immunoSEQ multiplex PCR. The data hold 110,000 or so clones, with approximately 82% observed a single time. CDR3 length: 15 amino acids. V lost 6 bases and J lost 8, with 21 bases in between. Sequencing was done on a sample of blood. The TCR sequence derives from a man aged 18 to 29 in good health. The chain links TRBV5-3 to TRBJ2-1; possibly TRBD1 or TRBD2 for D (6 bases each). TRBV5-3 is flagged as an ORF with uncertain function. This chain's CDR3 is CARKEGGPLHHEQFF. CDR3 DNA sequence: TGTGCCAGAAAGGAGGGGGGCCCCCTTCACCATGAGCAGTTCTTC.